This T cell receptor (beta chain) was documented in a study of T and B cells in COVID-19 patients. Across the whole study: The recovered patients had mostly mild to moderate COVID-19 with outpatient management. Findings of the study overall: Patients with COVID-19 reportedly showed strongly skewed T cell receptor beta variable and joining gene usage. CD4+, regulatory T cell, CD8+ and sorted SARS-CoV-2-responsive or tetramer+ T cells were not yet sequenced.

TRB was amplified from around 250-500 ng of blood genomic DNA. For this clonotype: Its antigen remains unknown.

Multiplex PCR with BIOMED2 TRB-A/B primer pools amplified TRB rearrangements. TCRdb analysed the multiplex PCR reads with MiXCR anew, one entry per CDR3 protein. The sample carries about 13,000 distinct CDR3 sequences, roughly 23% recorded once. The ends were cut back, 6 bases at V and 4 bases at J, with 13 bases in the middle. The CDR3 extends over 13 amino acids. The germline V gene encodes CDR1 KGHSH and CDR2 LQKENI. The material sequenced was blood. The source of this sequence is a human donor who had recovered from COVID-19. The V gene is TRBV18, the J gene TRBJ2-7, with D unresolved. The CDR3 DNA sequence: TGTGCCAGCTCCGGAATACCCTCTTACGAGCAGTACTTC. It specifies CASSGIPSYEQYF.